This T cell receptor beta chain was observed in a study of cytomegalovirus exposure and HLA in healthy donors. General observations from the study: Sequencing likely produced, as an artifact, a cluster of highly shared sequence variants.

This CDR3 spans 18 amino acids. The J segment lost 0 bases and the V segment lost 4 bases, leaving 12 bases of the junction unmatched. Germline values: CDR1 LGHNA, CDR2 YNFKEQ. The primer mix had 60 Vbeta and 13 Jbeta primers. Repertoires were generated with immunoSEQ multiplex PCR, while TCRdb's copy carries only in-frame clones and drops some. The repertoire holds 150,000 or so clones, with 78% as singletons. With respect to this clone: Its matching antigen is unknown.

The V gene is TRBV4-2, the J gene TRBJ1-3; 7 bases line up with TRBD1. The sequencing input was PBMCs. The TCR sequence derives from a woman in her thirties or forties in good health and CMV-seropositive. In nucleotides, the CDR3 is TGTGCCAGCAGCCCAAGTAGGACAGGAAAAAGCTCTGGAAACACCATATATTTT. It yields the protein CASSPSRTGKSSGNTIYF.